This T cell receptor beta chain was captured in a study of T cells in narcolepsy. Germline V gene data show CDR1 as SGHAT and CDR2 as FQNNGV. The length of the CDR3 is 12 residues. Trimming removed 3 bases from V and 6 bases from J; junction bases left unmatched: 0. The assay was immunoSEQ multiplex PCR, and TCRdb's table has in-frame clones only and misses some. The table includes approximately 31,000 clones, around 80% detected once. This clone came up once. Its antigen is not known. General study findings and limits: HCRT-specific and TRIB2-specific autoreactive clonotypes appeared among same-patient CSF and blood CD4+ clonotypes. Reportedly, autoreactive clonotypes were serially detected in patients' blood but not controls'.

This chain connects TRBV11-2 to TRBJ2-3; 7 bases fit TRBD2. The receptor was isolated from a human donor with narcolepsy. Sequenced sample: CD45RA- memory CD4+ T cells from PBMCs. The CDR3 nucleotides read TGTGCCAGCAGCTTCGGGGGGGATACGCAGTATTTT. Translated, it gives CASSFGGDTQYF.